This entry concerns a single T cell receptor beta chain. The sample belongs to a study of blood T cell repertoires in COVID-19. Study information: In each case, the material was cDNA or gDNA derived from T cells, B-cell-depleted T cells, or PBMCs.

In the original analysis: Quantification of nucleated cells was approximated via reference gene primer amplification. Generated by immunoSEQ multiplex PCR, the TCRdb table keeps only in-frame clones and is missing some. Clone size and V and J calls were adopted from that table, with D and trimming inferred from the DNA. The data show some 200,000 clones, 82% seen once. Germline assignment: CDR1 MDHEN and CDR2 SYDVKM. V lost 2 bases and J 5 bases, leaving 12 bases between the germline ends. This CDR3 region has 14 residues. In Seattle, patients joined the study during active infection and were tracked longitudinally.

The chain has TRBV28 and TRBJ1-2; the D is unclear. The receptor was derived from a woman in her seventies with COVID-19, enrolled during active disease. The sequencing sample was made of peripheral blood. CDR3 sequence: CASSLPSLNYGYTF. The CDR3 region has the DNA TGTGCCAGCAGTTTACCAAGCCTTAATTATGGCTACACCTTC.